What follows describes a single T cell receptor beta chain. In germline, CDR1 is LGHNA, CDR2 YNFKEQ. The CDR3 has 15 residues. The junction had 8 bases not matched to a gene; V was cut back by 5 bases and J by 3 bases. The source of the sample is a study of T cells after somatic rescue of genetic block. Produced via immunoSEQ multiplex PCR; TCRdb's table is partial and in-frame only. The sample yields 110,000 or so clones, approximately 90% seen once. V and J are TRBV4-2 and TRBJ2-3; 7 bases align to TRBD2. The TCR sequence derives from a young woman. Sequencing used peripheral blood mononuclear cells (PBMCs). The CDR3 region has the DNA TGTGCCAGCAGCTCTCTTGCGGGGGAAACAGATACGCAGTATTTT. Translating it yields CASSSLAGETDTQYF.